The clone carrying this TCR beta chain was observed a few times. A junction boundary mismatches the germline segment, possibly from a read error. This entry comes from a study of T-cell reconstitution after alpha-beta-depleted transplantation in children. Unique molecular identifiers were built into the TCRbeta library. MiXCR, run by TCRdb on the PCR reads, gives a single entry per CDR3 protein. The table includes 15,000 to 20,000 distinct CDR3 sequences, approximately 13% detected once. Specimen: PBMCs, mostly from graft donor cells, collected 180 days after TCRalphabeta/CD19-depleted stem cell transplant. The receptor's source is a boy under three years old who had a stem cell transplant for Wiskott-Aldrich syndrome, so the T cells may come from the graft donor.

The DNA for the CDR3 is TGTGCCGGGAGTCGGGGCGTGAACACTGAAGCTTTCTTT. Protein product: CAGSRGVNTEAFF. The chain is built from TRBV30 and TRBJ1-1; perhaps TRBD1 as D (5 bases). Germline V gives CDR1 GTSNPN, CDR2 SVGIG (reference sequence). The CDR3 is 13 residues long. Combining the CDR3 with reference TRBV30 and TRBJ1-1 gives the whole variable domain SQTIHQWPATLVQPVGSPLSLECTVEGTSNPNLYWYRQAAGRGLQLLFYSVGIGQISSEVPQNLSASRPQDRQFILSSKKLLLSDSGFYLCAGSRGVNTEAFFGQGTRLTVV.